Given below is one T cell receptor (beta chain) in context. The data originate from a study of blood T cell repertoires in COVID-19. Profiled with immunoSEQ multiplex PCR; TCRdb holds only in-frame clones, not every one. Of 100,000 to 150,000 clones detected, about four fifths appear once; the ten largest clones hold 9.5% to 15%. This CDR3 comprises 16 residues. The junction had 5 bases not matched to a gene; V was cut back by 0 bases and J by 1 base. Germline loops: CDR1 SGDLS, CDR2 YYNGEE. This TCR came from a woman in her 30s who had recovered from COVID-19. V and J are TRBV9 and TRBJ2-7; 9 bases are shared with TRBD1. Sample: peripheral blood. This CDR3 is CASSVAPGQGSYEQYF. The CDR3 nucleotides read TGTGCCAGCAGCGTAGCTCCGGGACAGGGTTCCTACGAGCAGTACTTC.